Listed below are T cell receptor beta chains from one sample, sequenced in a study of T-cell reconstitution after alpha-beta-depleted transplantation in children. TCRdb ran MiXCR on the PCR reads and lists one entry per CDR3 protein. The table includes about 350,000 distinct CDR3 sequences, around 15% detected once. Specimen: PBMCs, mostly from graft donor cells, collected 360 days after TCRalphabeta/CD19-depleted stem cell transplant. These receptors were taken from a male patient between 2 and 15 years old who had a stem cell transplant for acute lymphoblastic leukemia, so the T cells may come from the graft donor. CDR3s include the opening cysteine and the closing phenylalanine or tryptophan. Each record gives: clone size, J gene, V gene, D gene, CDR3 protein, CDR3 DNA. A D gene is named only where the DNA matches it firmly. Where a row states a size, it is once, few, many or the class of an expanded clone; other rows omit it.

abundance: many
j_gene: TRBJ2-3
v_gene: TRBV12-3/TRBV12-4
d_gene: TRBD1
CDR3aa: CASSVGTDPSADTQYF
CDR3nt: TGTGCCAGCAGTGTCGGGACAGACCCTTCGGCAGATACGCAGTATTTT

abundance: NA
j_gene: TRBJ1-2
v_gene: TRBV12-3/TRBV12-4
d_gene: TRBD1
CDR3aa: CASSSRDRAYGYTF
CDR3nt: TGTGCCAGCAGTTCCAGGGACAGGGCCTATGGCTACACCTTC

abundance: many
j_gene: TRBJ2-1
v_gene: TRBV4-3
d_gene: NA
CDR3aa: CASSQVGRGVRNEQFF
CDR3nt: TGCGCCAGCAGCCAAGTTGGTAGGGGAGTCAGGAATGAGCAGTTCTTC

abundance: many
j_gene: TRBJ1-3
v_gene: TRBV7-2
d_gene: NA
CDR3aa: CASSPSGHFTNTIYF
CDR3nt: TGTGCCAGCAGCCCCAGCGGTCATTTTACAAACACCATATATTTT

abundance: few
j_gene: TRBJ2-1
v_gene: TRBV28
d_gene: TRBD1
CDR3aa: CASSFSDQTGKDEQFF
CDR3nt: TGTGCCAGCAGTTTCAGCGACCAGACAGGGAAGGATGAGCAGTTCTTC

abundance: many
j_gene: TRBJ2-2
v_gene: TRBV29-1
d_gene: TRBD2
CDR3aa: CSVLAWTGELFF
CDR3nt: TGCAGTGTACTAGCGTGGACCGGGGAGCTGTTTTTT

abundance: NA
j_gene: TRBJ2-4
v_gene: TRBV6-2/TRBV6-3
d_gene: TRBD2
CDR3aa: CASSYGGLAGVPSAKNIQYF
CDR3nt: TGTGCCAGCAGTTACGGGGGTCTAGCGGGAGTTCCATCGGCCAAAAACATTCAGTACTTC

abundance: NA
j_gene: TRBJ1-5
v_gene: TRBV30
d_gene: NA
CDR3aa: CAWSAGLDNQPQHF
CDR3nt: TGTGCCTGGAGTGCAGGGTTGGACAATCAGCCCCAGCATTTT

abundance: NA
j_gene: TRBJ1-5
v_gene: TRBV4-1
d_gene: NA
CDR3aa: CASSQDPGQVSNQPQHF
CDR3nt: TGCGCCAGCAGCCAAGATCCGGGGCAGGTGAGCAATCAGCCCCAGCATTTT

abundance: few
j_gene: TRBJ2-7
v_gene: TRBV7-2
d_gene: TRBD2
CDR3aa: CASSLSHAAGFYEQYF
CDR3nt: TGTGCCAGCAGCTTATCCCATGCAGCGGGATTCTACGAGCAGTACTTC

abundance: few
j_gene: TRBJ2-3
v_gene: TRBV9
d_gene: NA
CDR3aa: CASSVDHTDTQYF
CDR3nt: TGTGCCAGCAGCGTAGACCACACAGATACGCAGTATTTT

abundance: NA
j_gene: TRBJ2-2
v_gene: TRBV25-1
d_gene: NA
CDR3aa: CASSELGRGDTGELFF
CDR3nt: TGTGCCAGCAGCGAGCTTGGCAGGGGCGACACCGGGGAGCTGTTTTTT

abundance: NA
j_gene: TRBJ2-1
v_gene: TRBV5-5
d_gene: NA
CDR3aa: CASSPPISEYNEQFF
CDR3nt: TGTGCCAGCAGCCCCCCTATCTCAGAATACAATGAGCAGTTCTTC

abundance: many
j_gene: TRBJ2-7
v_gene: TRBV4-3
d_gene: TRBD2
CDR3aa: CASSQDGLAGSSYEQYF
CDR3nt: TGCGCCAGCAGCCAAGATGGGCTAGCGGGAAGCTCCTACGAGCAGTACTTC

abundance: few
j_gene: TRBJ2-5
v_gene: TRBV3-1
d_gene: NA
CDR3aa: CASSQVRGTQYF
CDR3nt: TGTGCCAGCAGCCAGGTCCGGGGGACCCAGTACTTC

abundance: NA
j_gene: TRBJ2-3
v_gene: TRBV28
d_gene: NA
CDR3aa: CASSSWARPDTQYF
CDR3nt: TGTGCCAGCAGTTCGTGGGCTAGACCAGATACGCAGTATTTT

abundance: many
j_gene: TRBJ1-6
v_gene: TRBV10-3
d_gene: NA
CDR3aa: CAISESGRGGSPLHF
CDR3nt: TGTGCCATCAGTGAGTCGGGCCGGGGAGGGTCACCCCTCCACTTT

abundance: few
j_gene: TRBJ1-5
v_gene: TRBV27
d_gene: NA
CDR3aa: CASSLGTGLGQPQHF
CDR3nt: TGTGCCAGCAGTTTAGGCACAGGGTTAGGACAGCCCCAGCATTTT

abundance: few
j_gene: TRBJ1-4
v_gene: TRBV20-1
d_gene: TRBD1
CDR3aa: CSAHAGTGGEKLFF
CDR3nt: TGCAGTGCTCACGCCGGGACAGGGGGAGAAAAACTGTTTTTT

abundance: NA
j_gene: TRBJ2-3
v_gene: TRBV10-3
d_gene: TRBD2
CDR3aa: CAISPLASGDPDTQYF
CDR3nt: TGTGCCATCAGCCCCCTGGCTAGCGGGGACCCAGATACGCAGTATTTT

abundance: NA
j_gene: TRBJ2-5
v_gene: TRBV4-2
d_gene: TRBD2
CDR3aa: CASSQSGSRETQYF
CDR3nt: TGTGCCAGCAGCCAGAGCGGGAGCCGGGAGACCCAGTACTTC

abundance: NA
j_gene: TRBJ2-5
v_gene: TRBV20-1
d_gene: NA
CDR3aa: CSARVPTDRETQYF
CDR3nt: TGCAGTGCTAGAGTCCCTACTGACCGGGAGACCCAGTACTTC

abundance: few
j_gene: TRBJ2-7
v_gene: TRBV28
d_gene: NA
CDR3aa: CASSHRLGHEQYF
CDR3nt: TGTGCCAGCAGTCACCGGTTGGGGCACGAGCAGTACTTC

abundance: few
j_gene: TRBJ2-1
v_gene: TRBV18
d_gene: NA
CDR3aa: CASSRPGFPQGRTYNEQFF
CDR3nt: TGTGCCAGCTCACGACCCGGCTTCCCTCAGGGAAGGACTTACAATGAGCAGTTCTTC

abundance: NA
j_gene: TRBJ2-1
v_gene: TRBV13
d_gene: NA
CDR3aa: CASSHAHREQFF
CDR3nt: TGTGCCAGCAGCCACGCCCATAGAGAGCAGTTCTTC